One and the same sample provided the 3 T cell receptor beta chains below, sequenced in a study of cytotoxic CD8 clonotypes in ibrutinib-treated CLL. Method: immunoSEQ multiplex PCR; TCRdb's copy keeps in-frame clones and lacks some. The sample includes under 300,000 clones, 76% of them seen just once. Sample: PBMCs, taken at disease progression, from a patient treated with ibrutinib. The receptors here all came from a human donor with chronic lymphocytic leukemia.

The chain joins TRBV27 to TRBJ2-7; 7 bases match TRBD1. Germline V gene data show CDR1 as MNHEY and CDR2 as SMNVEV (reference sequence). This CDR3 is 14 amino acids long. Trimming removed 2 bases from V and 3 bases from J; junction bases left unmatched: 4. The CDR3 region is CASSLTTGYYEQYF. CDR3 bases: TGTGCCAGCAGTTTAACGACAGGGTACTACGAGCAGTACTTC.

J is TRBJ2-3 and V is TRBV7-6; D remains ambiguous. The V and J ends lost 5 bases and 3 bases respectively, with 27 bases between them. CDR3 length: 19 residues. The germline CDR1 and CDR2 sequences are SGHVS and FNYEAQ. CDR3 DNA sequence: TGTGCCAGCAGCCACCGTCTGGCCTTAGGTTTCGGCACGACAGATACGCAGTATTTT. As protein: CASSHRLALGFGTTDTQYF.

This chain connects TRBV5-6 to TRBJ2-5, with D perhaps matching TRBD1 or TRBD2 (5 bases each). Trimming removed 4 bases from V and 6 bases from J, with 16 bases in between. The CDR3 is made up of 14 amino acids. Germline V gene lookup returns CDR1 SGHDT and CDR2 YYEEEE. CDR3 amino acids: CASSPYFREKTQYF. The CDR3 DNA reads TGTGCCAGCAGCCCGTATTTCAGGGAGAAGACCCAGTACTTC.